These 24 T cell receptor beta chains originate from one sample sequenced in a study of cytomegalovirus exposure and HLA in healthy donors. The PCR ran on 60 Vbeta and 13 Jbeta primers. The method was immunoSEQ multiplex PCR; TCRdb's version includes in-frame clones alone and lacks a portion of them. The top ten clones hold 2.9% of a sample with 100,000 to 150,000 clones, about 15% of them seen once. The sequenced sample consisted of PBMCs. The source of these receptors is a female donor in good health and CMV-seropositive.

The genes are TRBV2 and TRBJ1-5; TRBD1 is a possible D gene (5 bases). The CDR3 spans 15 residues. Germline CDR1 is SNHLY and CDR2 is FYNNEI. The V end was cut by 6 bases, the J end by 2 bases, with 14 bases between. CDR3 protein: CASRAQPGGNQPQHF. CDR3 in DNA: TGTGCCAGCAGGGCCCAACCGGGGGGCAATCAGCCCCAGCATTTT.

This clone was counted a few times. The chain carries TRBV7-7 and TRBJ2-7; D is undetermined. CDR1 is SSHAT, CDR2 FNYEAQ, per germline (reference sequence). V lost 2 bases and J lost 3, with 8 bases in between. This CDR3 has 13 amino acids. Here the CDR3 reads CASSLSPGYEQYF. CDR3 DNA sequence: TGTGCCAGCAGCTTATCCCCAGGCTACGAGCAGTACTTC. Drawing the rest from reference TRBV7-7 and TRBJ2-7, the complete variable domain is GAGVSQSPRYKVTKRGQDVTLRCDPISSHATLYWYQQALGQGPEFLTYFNYEAQPDKSGLPSDRFSAERPEGSISTLTIQRTEQRDSAMYRCASSLSPGYEQYFGPGTRLTVT.

This clone has only a few counts. The chain recombines TRBV4-3 with TRBJ2-1; 7 positions agree with TRBD2. Trimming took 4 bases from V and 1 from J; bases not matched to a gene: 16. The CDR3 extends over 19 amino acids. Germline CDR1 LGHNA, CDR2 YSLEER. CDR3 region: CASSPSRTTSMISYNEQFF. DNA for the CDR3: TGCGCCAGCAGCCCAAGTAGGACGACTAGCATGATTTCCTACAATGAGCAGTTCTTC.

This clone was seen a handful of times. The chain recombines TRBV28 with TRBJ2-3, with D hard to call. Trimming pared 7 bases from V and 3 bases from J, leaving 11 bases between. The CDR3 contains 13 residues. Germline V gives CDR1 MDHEN, CDR2 SYDVKM. The CDR3 region is CASNPGGTDTQYF. Written as DNA, the CDR3 is TGTGCCAGCAATCCGGGTGGGACAGATACGCAGTATTTT.

This clone was picked up a small number of times. The chain has TRBV5-1 and TRBJ1-1; TRBD1 agrees at 9 bases. With V trimmed by 4 bases and J by 2 bases, 6 bases remained unmatched. Germline V gives CDR1 SGHRS, CDR2 YFSETQ. CDR3 size: 15 residues. DNA for the CDR3: TGCGCCAGCAGCGCTCCGGGACAGGGTAACACTGAAGCTTTCTTT. It yields the protein CASSAPGQGNTEAFF. The full variable domain, with the rest looked up from reference TRBV5-1 and TRBJ1-1, is KAGVTQTPRYLIKTRGQQVTLSCSPISGHRSVSWYQQTPGQGLQFLFEYFSETQRNKGNFPGRFSGRQFSNSRSEMNVSTLELGDSALYLCASSAPGQGNTEAFFGQGTRLTVV.

This clone has a handful of counts. The chain has TRBV6-5 and TRBJ2-7; 9 nucleotides agree with TRBD1. From germline, CDR1 is MNHEY and CDR2 SVGAGI. The CDR3 consists of 15 residues. V gave up 3 bases and J gave up 5 bases; unmatched junction bases: 8. The DNA of the CDR3 is TGTGCCAGCAGTTATATCCGGGACAGGGACAACGAGCAGTACTTC. This translates into CASSYIRDRDNEQYF.

J is TRBJ1-5 and V is TRBV18, with D possibly matching TRBD1 (5 bases). Trimming removed 0 bases from V and 0 bases from J, with 6 bases in between. Germline V gene sequence: CDR1 KGHSH, CDR2 LQKENI. The CDR3 contains 15 residues. CDR3 nucleotides: TGTGCCAGCTCACCACCGGGACTTAGCAATCAGCCCCAGCATTTT. Its protein product is CASSPPGLSNQPQHF.

This clone was counted only a few times. One end of the junction fails to match germline, which may point to a read error. The chain uses TRBV6-1 and TRBJ1-1; tentatively, D is TRBD1 (5 bases). The germline gives CDR1 MNHNS, CDR2 SASEGT. This CDR3 region has 12 residues. The CDR3, as DNA: TGTGCCAGCAGTACCGCAGGGATATCTACTACATTT. This encodes CASSTAGISTTF.

In its sample, this clone was seen a few times. The rearrangement uses TRBV27 and TRBJ1-2, with 7 bases lining up with TRBD1. J lost 4 bases, V lost 6 bases, and 5 bases had no gene match. The germline gives CDR1 MNHEY, CDR2 SMNVEV (reference sequence). This CDR3 comprises 13 residues. The CDR3 sequence: CASRPGQSYGYTF. CDR3 bases: TGTGCCAGCAGACCGGGACAGTCCTATGGCTACACCTTC.

V and J are TRBV7-9 and TRBJ2-1; TRBD1 agrees at 8 bases. Germline V gene lookup returns CDR1 SEHNR and CDR2 FQNEAQ (reference sequence). The ends lost 5 bases at V and 10 bases at J; junction bases unmatched: 13. This CDR3 region has 15 residues. CDR3 sequence reads: CASSVLSPGGHEQFF. CDR3 in DNA: TGTGCCAGCAGCGTGCTATCTCCAGGGGGCCACGAGCAGTTCTTC.

This clone has only a few counts. The chain has TRBV27 and TRBJ1-1; possible D gene TRBD1, 5 bases. This CDR3 is built from 17 residues. The ends were cut back, 5 bases at V and 0 bases at J, with 19 bases in the middle. Germline CDR1 is MNHEY and CDR2 is SMNVEV (reference sequence). The DNA for the CDR3 is TGTGCCAGCAGTCCCCAGGGAAGGGGAGGTCTGAACACTGAAGCTTTCTTT. Residues: CASSPQGRGGLNTEAFF.

This chain connects TRBV5-1 to TRBJ2-5; D might be TRBD2 (6 bases). Trimming cost V 3 bases and J 3 bases, with 9 bases left between them. Germline CDR1 SGHRS, CDR2 YFSETQ. The CDR3 runs to 13 residues. For the CDR3, the DNA is TGCGCCAGCAGCTCGGGAGCAAAAGAGACCCAGTACTTC. Its translation: CASSSGAKETQYF.

The chain carries TRBV30 and TRBJ2-3; 12 bases map to TRBD2. The CDR3 length is 17 residues. The J segment lost 0 bases and the V segment lost 3 bases, leaving 7 bases of the junction unmatched. Per germline, CDR1 GTSNPN and CDR2 SVGIG (reference sequence). The CDR3 reads CAWSLAGGPDSTDTQYF. The CDR3 nucleotides are TGTGCCTGGAGCCTAGCGGGAGGGCCGGATAGCACAGATACGCAGTATTTT. Full variable domain (missing parts from reference TRBV30 and TRBJ2-3): SQTIHQWPATLVQPVGSPLSLECTVEGTSNPNLYWYRQAAGRGLQLLFYSVGIGQISSEVPQNLSASRPQDRQFILSSKKLLLSDSGFYLCAWSLAGGPDSTDTQYFGPGTRLTVL.

This clone was observed a few times. The chain is built from TRBV4-1 and TRBJ2-2, with 11 bases that match TRBD2. With 3 bases clipped from V and 0 bases from J, the junction kept 3 bases outside the gene matches. The CDR3 has 17 amino acids. The germline CDR1 and CDR2 sequences are MGHRA and YSYEKL. CDR3 loop: CASSHPTSGANTGELFF. The CDR3 DNA reads TGCGCCAGCAGCCATCCGACTAGCGGGGCGAACACCGGGGAGCTGTTTTTT.

This chain uses TRBV11-2 with TRBJ2-1, with a weak D call TRBD2 (5 bases). The V gene lost 3 bases and the J gene lost 1 base, with 10 bases spanning the gap. The CDR3 totals 15 residues. Germline lookup yields CDR1 SGHAT and CDR2 FQNNGV. This CDR3 is CASSLEVGSYNEQFF. DNA for the CDR3: TGTGCCAGCAGCTTGGAGGTGGGATCCTACAATGAGCAGTTCTTC.

For the CDR3, the DNA is TGTGCCAGCAGCAGACTAGCGGGAGGGCCTTCAGATACGCAGTATTTT. This codes for CASSRLAGGPSDTQYF. The chain employs TRBV5-4 and TRBJ2-3, with 14 bases fitting TRBD2. CDR3 size: 16 residues. V lost 4 bases, J lost 4 bases, and 5 bases stayed unmatched. Germline V CDR1 and CDR2: SGHNT, YYREEE (reference sequence).

The chain recombines TRBV19 with TRBJ1-1, with 10 bases aligning to TRBD1. CDR3 length: 15 residues. J was trimmed by 4 bases and V by 4 bases; bases with no gene match: 6. Per germline, CDR1 LNHDA and CDR2 SQIVND (reference sequence). CDR3 DNA: TGTGCCAGTAGTAACGACAGGGGGCCCCCCACTGAAGCTTTCTTT. This codes for CASSNDRGPPTEAFF.

This clone was picked up one time. This chain links TRBV2 with TRBJ2-1, with TRBD2 matching over 8 bases. This CDR3 has 13 amino acids. V lost 3 bases and J lost 15; bases outside the gene matches: 10. CDR1 is SNHLY and CDR2 is FYNNEI in the germline V gene. The CDR3: CASSEGSPGLVFF. The CDR3 bases are TGTGCCAGCAGTGAGGGTTCCCCGGGACTAGTGTTCTTC.

Only a few counts were recorded for this clone. This chain joins TRBV7-9 and TRBJ1-4; D remains ambiguous. The germline CDR1 and CDR2 sequences are SEHNR and FQNEAQ (reference sequence). Trimming cost V 3 bases and J 7 bases, with 12 bases left between them. The CDR3 length is 14 residues. The CDR3 DNA reads as TGTGCCAGCAGCTTTAGCGAACGTGGTGAAAAACTGTTTTTT. It yields the protein CASSFSERGEKLFF.

This clone was counted a few times. This sequence joins TRBV6-5 and TRBJ1-1; TRBD1 matches 7 bases. The CDR3 is 13 residues long. V lost 6 bases and J lost 3; bases outside the gene matches: 4. CDR1 is MNHEY and CDR2 is SVGAGI in the germline V gene. The CDR3 is CASSGTGDTEAFF. In DNA, the CDR3 is TGTGCCAGCAGCGGAACAGGGGACACTGAAGCTTTCTTT.

The chain couples TRBV13 to TRBJ2-3; no firm D call. CDR1 and CDR2 (germline): PRHDT, FYEKMQ (reference sequence). This CDR3 spans 15 amino acids. V lost 5 bases, J lost 5 bases, and 17 bases lay in between. Here the CDR3 reads CASSPARRVVDTQYF. In nucleotides, the CDR3 is TGTGCCAGCAGCCCCGCCCGGAGAGTGGTAGATACGCAGTATTTT.

The chain is built from TRBV9 and TRBJ2-7, with 7 bases aligning to TRBD2. J lost 0 bases, V lost 3 bases, and 3 bases had no gene match. This CDR3 spans 14 amino acids. The V gene's germline CDR1 is SGDLS and CDR2 YYNGEE. DNA for the CDR3: TGTGCCAGCAGCGCCGGGACTAACTCCTACGAGCAGTACTTC. Translated: CASSAGTNSYEQYF.

The V and J genes are TRBV5-4 and TRBJ2-7, with D unresolved. The V gene lost 0 bases and the J gene lost 3 bases, with 7 bases spanning the gap. Looked up from germline, CDR1 is SGHNT and CDR2 is YYREEE (reference sequence). The CDR3 is made up of 13 amino acids. As DNA, the CDR3 is TGTGCCAGCAGCTTGGTTTCCGGCTACGAGCAGTACTTC. Protein sequence: CASSLVSGYEQYF. Drawing the rest from reference TRBV5-4 and TRBJ2-7, the complete variable domain is ETGVTQSPTHLIKTRGQQVTLRCSSQSGHNTVSWYQQALGQGPQFIFQYYREEENGRGNFPPRFSGLQFPNYSSELNVNALELDDSALYLCASSLVSGYEQYFGPGTRLTVT.

V is TRBV7-9 and J is TRBJ2-5, with TRBD2 matching over 7 bases. Germline-derived CDR1 and CDR2 are SEHNR and FQNEAQ (reference sequence). The CDR3 covers 12 residues. The V gene end was trimmed by 3 bases and the J gene end by 7 bases; junction bases not matched to a gene: 2. CDR3 residues: CASSFWGGTQYF. The CDR3 DNA reads as TGTGCCAGCAGCTTTTGGGGGGGGACCCAGTACTTC. The variable domain in full, completed from reference TRBV7-9 and TRBJ2-5, reads DTGVSQNPRHKITKRGQNVTFRCDPISEHNRLYWYRQTLGQGPEFLTYFQNEAQLEKSRLLSDRFSAERPKGSFSTLEIQRTEQGDSAMYLCASSFWGGTQYFGPGTRLLVL.